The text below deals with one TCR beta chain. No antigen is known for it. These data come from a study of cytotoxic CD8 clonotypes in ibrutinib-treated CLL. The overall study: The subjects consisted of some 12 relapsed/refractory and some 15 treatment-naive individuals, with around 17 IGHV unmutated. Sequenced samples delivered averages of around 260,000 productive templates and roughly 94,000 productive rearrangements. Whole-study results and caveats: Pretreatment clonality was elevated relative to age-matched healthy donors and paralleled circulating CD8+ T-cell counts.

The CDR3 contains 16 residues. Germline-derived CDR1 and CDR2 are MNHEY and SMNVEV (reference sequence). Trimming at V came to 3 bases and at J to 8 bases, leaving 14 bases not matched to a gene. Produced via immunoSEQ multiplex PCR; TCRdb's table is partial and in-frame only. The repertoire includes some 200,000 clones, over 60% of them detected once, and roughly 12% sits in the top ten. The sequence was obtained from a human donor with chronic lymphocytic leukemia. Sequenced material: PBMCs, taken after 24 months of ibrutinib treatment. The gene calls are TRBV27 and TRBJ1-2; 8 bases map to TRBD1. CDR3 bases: TGTGCCAGCAGTTTGTTGAGGGACAGGATAACCGAGGGCTACACCTTC. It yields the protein CASSLLRDRITEGYTF.